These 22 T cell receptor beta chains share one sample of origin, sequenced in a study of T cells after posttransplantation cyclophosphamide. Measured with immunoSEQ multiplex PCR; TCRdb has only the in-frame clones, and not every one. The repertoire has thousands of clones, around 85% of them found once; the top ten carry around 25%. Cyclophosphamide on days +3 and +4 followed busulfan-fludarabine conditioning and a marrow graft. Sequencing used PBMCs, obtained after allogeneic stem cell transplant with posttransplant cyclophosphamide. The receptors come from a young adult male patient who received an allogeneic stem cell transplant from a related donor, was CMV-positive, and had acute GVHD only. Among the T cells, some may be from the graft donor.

For the CDR3, the DNA is TGCGCCAGCAGCCAAGATTTTAGCAGCTCCTATAATTCACCCCTCCACTTT. Its protein is CASSQDFSSSYNSPLHF. The genes are TRBV4-3 and TRBJ1-6, with D hard to call. The germline V gene has CDR1 LGHNA and CDR2 YSLEER. The ends were cut back, 0 bases at V and 0 bases at J, with 9 bases in the middle. This CDR3 is built from 17 residues.

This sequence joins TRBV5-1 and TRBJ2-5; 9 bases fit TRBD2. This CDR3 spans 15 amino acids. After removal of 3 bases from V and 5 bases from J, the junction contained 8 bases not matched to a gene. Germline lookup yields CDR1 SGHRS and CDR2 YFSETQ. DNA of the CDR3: TGCGCCAGCAGCTGGGGCGGGGGGGCGTTGGAGACCCAGTACTTC. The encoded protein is CASSWGGGALETQYF.

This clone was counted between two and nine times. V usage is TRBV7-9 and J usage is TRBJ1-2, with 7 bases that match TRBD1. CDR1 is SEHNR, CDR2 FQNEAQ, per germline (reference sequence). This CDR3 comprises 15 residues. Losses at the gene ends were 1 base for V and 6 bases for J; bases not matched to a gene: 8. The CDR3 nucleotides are TGTGCCAGCAGCTTAGTGGTGGGACAGCCGGATGGCTACACCTTC. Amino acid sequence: CASSLVVGQPDGYTF.

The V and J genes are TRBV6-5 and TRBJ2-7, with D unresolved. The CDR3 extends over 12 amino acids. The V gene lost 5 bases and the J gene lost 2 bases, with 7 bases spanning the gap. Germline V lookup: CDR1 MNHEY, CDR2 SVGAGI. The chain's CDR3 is CASSLSPYEQYF. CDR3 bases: TGTGCCAGCAGTCTTAGCCCCTACGAGCAGTACTTC.

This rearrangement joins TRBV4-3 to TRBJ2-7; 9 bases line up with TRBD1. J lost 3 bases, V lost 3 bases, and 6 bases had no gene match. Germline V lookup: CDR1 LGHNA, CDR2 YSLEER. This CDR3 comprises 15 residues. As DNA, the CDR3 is TGCGCCAGCAGCCACGACCCGACAGGGGGCTACGAGCAGTACTTC. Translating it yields CASSHDPTGGYEQYF.

This CDR3 reads CASSLAGRHGYTF. CDR3 coding DNA: TGTGCCAGCAGTTTGGCAGGGCGCCATGGCTACACCTTC. The rearrangement uses TRBV28 and TRBJ1-2; weak D call: TRBD1 (5 bases). This CDR3 has 13 amino acids. V lost 3 bases to trimming and J lost 6 bases, with 11 bases between them. The germline V gene encodes CDR1 MDHEN and CDR2 SYDVKM.

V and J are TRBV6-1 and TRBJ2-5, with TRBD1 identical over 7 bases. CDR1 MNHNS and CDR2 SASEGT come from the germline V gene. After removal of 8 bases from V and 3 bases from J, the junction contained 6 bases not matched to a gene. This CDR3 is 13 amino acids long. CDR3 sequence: CASGTAHEETQYF. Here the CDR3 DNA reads TGTGCCAGCGGGACAGCCCATGAAGAGACCCAGTACTTC.

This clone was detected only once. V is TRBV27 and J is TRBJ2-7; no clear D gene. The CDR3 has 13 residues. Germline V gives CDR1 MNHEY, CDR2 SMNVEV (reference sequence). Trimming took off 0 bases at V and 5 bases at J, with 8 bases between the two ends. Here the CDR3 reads CASSLSPRDEQYF. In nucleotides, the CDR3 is TGTGCCAGCAGTTTATCGCCCCGGGACGAGCAGTACTTC.

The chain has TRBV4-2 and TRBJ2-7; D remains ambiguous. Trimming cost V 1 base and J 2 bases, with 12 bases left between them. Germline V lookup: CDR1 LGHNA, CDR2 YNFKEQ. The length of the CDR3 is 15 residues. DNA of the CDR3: TGTGCCAGCAGCCAAGTAGCCCAAATCACCTACGAGCAGTACTTC. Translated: CASSQVAQITYEQYF.

In DNA, the CDR3 is TGCGCCAGCAGCATTGGACAGAGCTACGAGCAGTACTTC. Translation gives CASSIGQSYEQYF. The chain combines TRBV5-1 with TRBJ2-7, with D perhaps TRBD1 (6 bases). With 4 bases removed from V and 3 bases from J, the gap between germline ends came to 11 bases. Germline V gene data show CDR1 as SGHRS and CDR2 as YFSETQ. This CDR3 has 13 residues.

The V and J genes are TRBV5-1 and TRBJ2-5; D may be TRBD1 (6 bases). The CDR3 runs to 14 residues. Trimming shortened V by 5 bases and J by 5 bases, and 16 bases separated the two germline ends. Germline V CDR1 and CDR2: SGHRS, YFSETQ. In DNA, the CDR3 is TGCGCCAGCAGGGTACAGGGTTTGCAGGAGACCCAGTACTTC. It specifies CASRVQGLQETQYF.

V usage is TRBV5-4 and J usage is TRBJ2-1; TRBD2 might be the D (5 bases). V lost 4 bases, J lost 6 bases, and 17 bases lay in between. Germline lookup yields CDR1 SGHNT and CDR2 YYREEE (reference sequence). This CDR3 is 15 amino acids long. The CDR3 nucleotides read TGTGCCAGCAGCCCAGGAAGCCTAGCCCTCAATGAGCAGTTCTTC. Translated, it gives CASSPGSLALNEQFF.

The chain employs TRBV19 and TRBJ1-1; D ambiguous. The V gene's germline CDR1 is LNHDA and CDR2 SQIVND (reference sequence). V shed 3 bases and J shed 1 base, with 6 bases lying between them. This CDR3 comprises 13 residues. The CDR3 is CASSMAANTEAFF. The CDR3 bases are TGTGCCAGTAGTATGGCGGCGAACACTGAAGCTTTCTTT.

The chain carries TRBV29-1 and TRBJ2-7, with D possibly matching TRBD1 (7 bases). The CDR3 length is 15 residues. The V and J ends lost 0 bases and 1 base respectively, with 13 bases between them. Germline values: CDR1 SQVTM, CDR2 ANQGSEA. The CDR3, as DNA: TGCAGCGTTGAAGATCGGCAGGGGGGTTCCTACGAGCAGTACTTC. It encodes CSVEDRQGGSYEQYF.

The CDR3 DNA reads TGCGCCAGCAGCGAGACTCTAGGGAACACTGAAGCTTTCTTT. This sequence encodes CASSETLGNTEAFF. This chain joins TRBV5-1 and TRBJ1-1; D not resolved. This CDR3 comprises 14 residues. The V gene's germline CDR1 is SGHRS and CDR2 YFSETQ. With 4 bases removed from V and 1 base from J, the gap between germline ends came to 11 bases. Complete variable domain (other parts from reference TRBV5-1 and TRBJ1-1): KAGVTQTPRYLIKTRGQQVTLSCSPISGHRSVSWYQQTPGQGLQFLFEYFSETQRNKGNFPGRFSGRQFSNSRSEMNVSTLELGDSALYLCASSETLGNTEAFFGQGTRLTVV.

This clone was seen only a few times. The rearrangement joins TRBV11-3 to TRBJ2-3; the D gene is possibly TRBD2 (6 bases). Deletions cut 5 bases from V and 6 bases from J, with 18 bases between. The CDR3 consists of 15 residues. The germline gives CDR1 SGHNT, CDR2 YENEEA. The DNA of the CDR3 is TGTGCCAGCAGCCCACCGACGGGGGAGAGGGATACGCAGTATTTT. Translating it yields CASSPPTGERDTQYF. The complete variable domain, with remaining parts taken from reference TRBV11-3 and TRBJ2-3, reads EAGVVQSPRYKIIEKKQPVAFWCNPISGHNTLYWYLQNLGQGPELLIRYENEEAVDDSQLPKDRFSAERLKGVDSTLKIQPAELGDSAVYLCASSPPTGERDTQYFGPGTRLTVL.

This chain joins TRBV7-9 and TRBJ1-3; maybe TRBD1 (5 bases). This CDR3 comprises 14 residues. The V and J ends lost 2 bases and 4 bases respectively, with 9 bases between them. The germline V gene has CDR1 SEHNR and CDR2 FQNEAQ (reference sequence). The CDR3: CASSLPDRGNTIYF. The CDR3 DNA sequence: TGTGCCAGCAGCTTACCCGACAGAGGAAACACCATATATTTT. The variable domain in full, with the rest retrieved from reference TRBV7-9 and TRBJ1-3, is DTGVSQNPRHKITKRGQNVTFRCDPISEHNRLYWYRQTLGQGPEFLTYFQNEAQLEKSRLLSDRFSAERPKGSFSTLEIQRTEQGDSAMYLCASSLPDRGNTIYFGEGSWLTVV.

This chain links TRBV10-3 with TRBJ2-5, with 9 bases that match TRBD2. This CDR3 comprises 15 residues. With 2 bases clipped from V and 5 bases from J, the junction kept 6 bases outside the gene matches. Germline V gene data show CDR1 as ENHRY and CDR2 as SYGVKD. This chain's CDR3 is CAISEGGGAGETQYF. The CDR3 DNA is TGTGCCATCAGTGAGGGCGGGGGGGCCGGTGAGACCCAGTACTTC.

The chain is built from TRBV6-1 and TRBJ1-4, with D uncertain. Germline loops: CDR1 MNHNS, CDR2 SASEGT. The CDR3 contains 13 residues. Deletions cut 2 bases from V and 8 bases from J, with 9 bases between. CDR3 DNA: TGTGCCAGCAGTGAATCTGGGAGGGAAAAACTGTTTTTT. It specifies CASSESGREKLFF.

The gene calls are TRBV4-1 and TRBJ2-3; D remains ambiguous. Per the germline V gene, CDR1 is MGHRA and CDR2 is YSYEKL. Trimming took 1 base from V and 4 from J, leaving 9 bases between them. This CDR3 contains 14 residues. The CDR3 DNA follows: TGCGCCAGCAGCCAAGCCGAGCGTTCAGATACGCAGTATTTT. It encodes CASSQAERSDTQYF.

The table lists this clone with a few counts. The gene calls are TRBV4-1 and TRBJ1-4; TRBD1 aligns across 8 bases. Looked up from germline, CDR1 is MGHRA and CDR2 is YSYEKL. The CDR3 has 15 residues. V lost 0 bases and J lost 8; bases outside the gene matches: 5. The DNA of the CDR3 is TGCGCCAGCAGCCAAGATGACAGGGGAGGGGAAAAACTGTTTTTT. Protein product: CASSQDDRGGEKLFF.

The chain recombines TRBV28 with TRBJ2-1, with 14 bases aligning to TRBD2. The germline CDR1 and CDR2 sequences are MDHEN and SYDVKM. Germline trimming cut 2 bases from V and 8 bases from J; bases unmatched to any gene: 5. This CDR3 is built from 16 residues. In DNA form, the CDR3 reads TGTGCCAGCAGTTTACGGACTAGCGGGGGGTTTGATGAGCAGTTCTTC. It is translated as CASSLRTSGGFDEQFF.